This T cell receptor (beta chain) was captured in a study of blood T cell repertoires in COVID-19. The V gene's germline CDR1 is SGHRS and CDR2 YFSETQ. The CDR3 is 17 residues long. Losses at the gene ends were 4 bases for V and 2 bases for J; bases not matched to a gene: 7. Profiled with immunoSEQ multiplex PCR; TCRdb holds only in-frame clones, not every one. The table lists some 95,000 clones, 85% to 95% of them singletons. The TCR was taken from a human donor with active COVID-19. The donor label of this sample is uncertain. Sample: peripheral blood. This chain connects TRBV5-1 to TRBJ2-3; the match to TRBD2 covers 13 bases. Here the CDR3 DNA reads TGCGCCAGCAGCGGCGGACTAGCGGGAGCATACACAGATACGCAGTATTTT. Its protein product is CASSGGLAGAYTDTQYF.